These 11 T cell receptor beta chains were all obtained from the same sample, sequenced in a study of cytomegalovirus exposure and HLA in healthy donors. Sequenced by immunoSEQ multiplex PCR; TCRdb stores in-frame clones only, minus some. This sample has under 50,000 clones, with around 94% found just once. The specimen sequenced was PBMCs. The source is a woman under 30 in good health and CMV-seropositive.

The chain employs TRBV27 and TRBJ1-5, with 8 bases matching TRBD1. In germline, CDR1 is MNHEY, CDR2 SMNVEV (reference sequence). The CDR3 contains 16 residues. V trimming: 10 bases; J trimming: 0 bases; junction bases outside the gene matches: 11. For the CDR3, the DNA is TGTGCCACCCTAGGACAGGGAACGTATAGCAATCAGCCCCAGCATTTT. Translated, it gives CATLGQGTYSNQPQHF.

The chain carries TRBV28 and TRBJ2-1; D uncertain. Per the germline V gene, CDR1 is MDHEN and CDR2 is SYDVKM. The CDR3 loop spans 15 amino acids. Trimming shortened V by 3 bases and J by 4 bases, and 13 bases separated the two germline ends. CDR3 sequence: CASSFRGELYNEQFF. The CDR3 DNA reads TGTGCCAGCAGTTTTCGTGGAGAGCTTTACAATGAGCAGTTCTTC. The complete variable domain, with remaining parts taken from reference TRBV28 and TRBJ2-1, reads DVKVTQSSRYLVKRTGEKVFLECVQDMDHENMFWYRQDPGLGLRLIYFSYDVKMKEKGDIPEGYSVSREKKERFSLILESASTNQTSMYLCASSFRGELYNEQFFGPGTRLTVL.

In nucleotides, the CDR3 is TGCGCCAGCAGCCCGGGGGGCACTGAAGCTTTCTTT. It translates to CASSPGGTEAFF. This chain links TRBV5-1 with TRBJ1-1; D is possibly TRBD1 (5 bases). V was cut by 4 bases and J by 4 bases, with 8 bases left in between. The CDR3 length is 12 residues. Looked up from germline, CDR1 is SGHRS and CDR2 is YFSETQ. The full variable domain, rest sourced from reference TRBV5-1 and TRBJ1-1, is KAGVTQTPRYLIKTRGQQVTLSCSPISGHRSVSWYQQTPGQGLQFLFEYFSETQRNKGNFPGRFSGRQFSNSRSEMNVSTLELGDSALYLCASSPGGTEAFFGQGTRLTVV.

V usage is TRBV5-4 and J usage is TRBJ2-3; 8 positions agree with TRBD1. The CDR3 has 16 amino acids. Germline V gives CDR1 SGHNT, CDR2 YYREEE (reference sequence). Trimming cost V 4 bases and J 0 bases; bases outside gene matches: 7. The CDR3 DNA follows: TGTGCCAGCAGCCTACGGACAGGGCTTAGCACAGATACGCAGTATTTT. Translating gives CASSLRTGLSTDTQYF.

The V call is TRBV10-1, the J call TRBJ2-1; 12 nucleotides align to TRBD2. Germline CDR1 and CDR2: WNHNN and SYGVQD (reference sequence). V shed 0 bases and J 7 bases; nucleotides not matched to a gene: 1. The CDR3 contains 15 residues. DNA of the CDR3: TGCGCCAGCAGTGAGTCGCTAGCGGGAGGGAATGAGCAGTTCTTC. Translating gives CASSESLAGGNEQFF.

The chain links TRBV5-6 to TRBJ2-7; a possible D gene is TRBD1 (7 bases). CDR1 and CDR2 (germline): SGHDT, YYEEEE. The germline V and J ends were trimmed by 4 bases and 2 bases, with 19 bases remaining between them. CDR3 size: 16 residues. CDR3 nucleotide sequence: TGTGCCAGCAGCGGAGGGGGCAGGGGTGGGGCCTACGAGCAGTACTTC. It codes for CASSGGGRGGAYEQYF.

The rearrangement uses TRBV5-6 and TRBJ2-7; 9 bases match TRBD1. Germline CDR1 reads SGHDT; CDR2 reads YYEEEE. The CDR3 sequence is 15 residues long. With V trimmed by 4 bases and J by 3 bases, 8 bases remained unmatched. CDR3: CASSDLRDRDYEQYF. CDR3 DNA: TGTGCCAGCAGCGACCTCCGGGACAGGGACTACGAGCAGTACTTC.

This chain connects TRBV12-5 to TRBJ1-4; 8 nucleotides agree with TRBD1. Germline-derived CDR1 and CDR2 are LGHNT and FRNRAP. The ends lost 6 bases at V and 4 bases at J; junction bases unmatched: 10. The CDR3 covers 16 residues. The CDR3, as DNA: TGTGCTAGTGGCCTCCCGACAGGGGCGTTTAATGAAAAACTGTTTTTT. It specifies CASGLPTGAFNEKLFF.

The J gene is TRBJ1-2, the V gene TRBV6-5, with unresolved D. CDR1 is MNHEY and CDR2 is SVGAGI in the germline V gene. This CDR3 has 15 amino acids. Trimming removed 6 bases at V and 5 bases at J, with 19 bases between. The chain's CDR3 is CASRIFTGEWYGYTF. CDR3 nucleotide sequence: TGTGCCAGCAGAATATTTACGGGAGAATGGTATGGCTACACCTTC.

J is TRBJ1-4 and V is TRBV30; 7 bases agree with TRBD1. This CDR3 is built from 16 residues. Germline values: CDR1 GTSNPN, CDR2 SVGIG (reference sequence). The V segment lost 0 bases and the J segment 10 bases; nucleotides outside the gene matches: 14. The CDR3: CAWSVRAGGGSGKLFF. CDR3 nucleotide sequence: TGTGCCTGGAGTGTACGGGCAGGGGGTGGATCGGGAAAACTGTTTTTT.

The genes are TRBV28 and TRBJ1-3, with D unclear. The CDR3 spans 14 residues. V was trimmed by 2 bases and J by 0 bases, leaving 5 bases between them. Germline V gives CDR1 MDHEN, CDR2 SYDVKM. Here the CDR3 DNA reads TGTGCCAGCAGTTTACAGGTCTCTGGAAACACCATATATTTT. Translated, it gives CASSLQVSGNTIYF.